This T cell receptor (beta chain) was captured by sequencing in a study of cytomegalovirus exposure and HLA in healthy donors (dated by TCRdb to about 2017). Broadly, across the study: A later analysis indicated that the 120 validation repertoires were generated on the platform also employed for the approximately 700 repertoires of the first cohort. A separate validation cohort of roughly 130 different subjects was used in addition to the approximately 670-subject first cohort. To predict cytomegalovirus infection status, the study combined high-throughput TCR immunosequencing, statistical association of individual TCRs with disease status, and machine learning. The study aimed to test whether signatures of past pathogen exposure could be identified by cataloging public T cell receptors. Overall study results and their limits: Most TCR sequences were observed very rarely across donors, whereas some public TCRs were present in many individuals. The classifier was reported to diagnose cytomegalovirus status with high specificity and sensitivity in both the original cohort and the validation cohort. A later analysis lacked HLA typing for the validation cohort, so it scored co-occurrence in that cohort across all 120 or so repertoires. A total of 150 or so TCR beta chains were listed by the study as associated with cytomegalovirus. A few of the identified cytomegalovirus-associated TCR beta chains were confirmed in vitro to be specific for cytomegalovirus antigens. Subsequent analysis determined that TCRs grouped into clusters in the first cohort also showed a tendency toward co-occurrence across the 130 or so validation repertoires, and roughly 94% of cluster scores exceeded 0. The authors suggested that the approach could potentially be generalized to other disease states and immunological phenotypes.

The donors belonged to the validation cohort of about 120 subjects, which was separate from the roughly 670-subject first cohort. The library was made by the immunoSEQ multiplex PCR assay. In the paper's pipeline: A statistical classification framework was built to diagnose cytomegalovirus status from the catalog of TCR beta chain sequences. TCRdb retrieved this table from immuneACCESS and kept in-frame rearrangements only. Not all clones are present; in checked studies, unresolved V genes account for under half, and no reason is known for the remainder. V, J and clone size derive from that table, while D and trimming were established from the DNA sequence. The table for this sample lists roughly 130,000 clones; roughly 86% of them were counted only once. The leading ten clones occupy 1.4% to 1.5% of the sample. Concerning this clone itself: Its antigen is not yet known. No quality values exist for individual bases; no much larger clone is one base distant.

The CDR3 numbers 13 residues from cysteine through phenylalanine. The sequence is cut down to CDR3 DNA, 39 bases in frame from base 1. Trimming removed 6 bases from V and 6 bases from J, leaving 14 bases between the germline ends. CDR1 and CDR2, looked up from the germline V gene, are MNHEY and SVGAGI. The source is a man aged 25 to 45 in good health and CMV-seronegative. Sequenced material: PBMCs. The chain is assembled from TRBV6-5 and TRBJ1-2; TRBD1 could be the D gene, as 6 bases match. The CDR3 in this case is CASSFTGNNGYTF. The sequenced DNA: TGTGCCAGCAGCTTTACAGGGAATAATGGCTACACCTTC.